This TCR beta chain was recorded in a study of blood T cell repertoires in COVID-19. The overall study: Italy, Spain and the United States were the sources of the convalescent and acute COVID-19 samples. From T cells, B-cell-depleted T cells, or PBMCs came the material, which was cDNA or gDNA.

CDR1 is WNHNN, CDR2 SYGVQD, per germline (reference sequence). This CDR3 has 18 residues. V lost 9 bases, J lost 3 bases, and 26 bases lay in between. Original methodology: Reference gene primer amplification yielded estimated nucleated cell counts. Only in-frame clones appear in the TCRdb table, and some are missing; sequencing was by immunoSEQ multiplex PCR. D and trimming come from the DNA, and the V and J calls and clone size come from that table. The sample comprises fewer than 200,000 clones, roughly 91% of which are singletons, and 6% rests with the top ten. This clonotype was sampled from a middle-aged man with active or convalescent COVID-19. Input material: peripheral blood. The chain joins TRBV10-1 to TRBJ1-4; D is unclear. DNA for the CDR3: TGCGCCAGTCTCACCCTGGGTAGGCTAGGTGGTGCTAATGAAAAACTGTTTTTT. Translation: CASLTLGRLGGANEKLFF.